Listed below are T cell receptor beta chains from one sample, sequenced in a study of blood T cells in healthy people across ages. TCRdb recomputed calls from the 5' RACE reads with MiXCR, one row per CDR3 protein. The data hold some 880,000 distinct CDR3 sequences, with roughly 35% observed a single time. Specimen: blood. These receptors originate from a man aged 18 to 29 in good health. CDR3s include the opening cysteine and the closing phenylalanine or tryptophan. A D gene is named only where the DNA matches it firmly. Clone sizes are given selectively: once, few, many, or a class where the clone is expanded.

J | V | D | size | CDR3 | DNA
TRBJ2-3 | TRBV7-3 | - | few | CASSPRTDVITDTQYF | TGTGCCAGCAGCCCCCGGACCGATGTCATAACAGATACGCAGTATTTT
TRBJ2-7 | TRBV9 | - | once | CASNQLAGSGDEQYF | TGTGCCAGCAACCAGCTGGCTGGCTCTGGGGATGAGCAGTACTTC
TRBJ1-6 | TRBV27 | - | few | CASSFGPGGSSPLHF | TGTGCCAGCAGTTTCGGACCCGGGGGGAGTTCACCCCTCCACTTT
TRBJ2-5 | TRBV6-2/TRBV6-3 | - | many | CASSYLGLQYF | TGTGCCAGCAGTTACCTGGGGTTGCAGTACTTC
TRBJ2-1 | TRBV6-1 | TRBD2 | few | CASSEAGLAGTLGNEQFF | TGTGCCAGCAGTGAAGCGGGACTAGCGGGGACTCTGGGCAATGAGCAGTTCTTC
TRBJ1-5 | TRBV10-3 | TRBD1 | - | CAISDRGRGQGQPQHF | TGTGCCATCAGTGACCGAGGGAGGGGGCAGGGTCAGCCCCAGCATTTT
TRBJ2-1 | TRBV5-1 | TRBD1 | many | CASSLSVAGGYNEQFF | TGCGCCAGCAGCTTGTCCGTCGCAGGGGGCTACAATGAGCAGTTCTTC
TRBJ2-3 | TRBV29-1 | TRBD1 | few | CSALTGAVRWDTQYF | TGCAGCGCCCTGACAGGGGCCGTCCGATGGGATACGCAGTATTTT
TRBJ2-3 | TRBV29-1 | - | - | CSVEDPGQIRTDTQYF | TGCAGCGTTGAAGACCCCGGACAGATTCGCACAGATACGCAGTATTTT
TRBJ2-5 | TRBV3-1 | - | few | CASSQRGLGSETQYF | TGTGCCAGCAGCCAACGCGGGTTAGGGTCAGAGACCCAGTACTTC
TRBJ2-3 | TRBV6-5 | - | - | CERGGSTDTQYF | TGTGAGAGGGGGGGGAGCACAGATACGCAGTATTTT
TRBJ2-7 | TRBV7-2 | - | few | CASSLDTGRWGEQYF | TGTGCCAGCAGCTTAGATACAGGGAGATGGGGCGAGCAGTACTTC
TRBJ1-1 | TRBV5-1 | TRBD1 | - | CASSQGEMNTEAFF | TGCGCCAGCAGCCAGGGGGAAATGAACACTGAAGCTTTCTTT
TRBJ2-7 | TRBV12-3/TRBV12-4 | - | few | CASSLAAGTYEQYF | TGTGCCAGCAGTTTGGCGGCAGGGACCTACGAGCAGTACTTC
TRBJ2-2 | TRBV7-2 | TRBD1 | - | CASSLAAAGGTGELFF | TGTGCCAGCAGCTTAGCGGCGGCAGGGGGAACCGGGGAGCTGTTTTTT
TRBJ2-1 | TRBV7-9 | - | - | CASSLTSYSYNEQFF | TGTGCCAGCAGCTTAACGTCGTACTCCTACAATGAGCAGTTCTTC
TRBJ1-3 | TRBV12-3/TRBV12-4 | - | few | CASSSTAPFRNTIYF | TGTGCCAGCAGTTCGACAGCGCCCTTTAGGAACACCATATATTTT
TRBJ2-7 | TRBV5-1 | - | once | CASNDIGSYEQYF | TGCGCCAGCAACGACATAGGCTCCTACGAGCAGTACTTC
TRBJ2-1 | TRBV16 | - | - | CASSQVYNEQFF | TGTGCCAGCAGCCAAGTCTACAATGAGCAGTTCTTC
TRBJ2-7 | TRBV13 | - | - | CASSLGARPGTVDNEQYF | TGTGCCAGCAGCTTAGGAGCGCGACCGGGAACAGTCGACAATGAGCAGTACTTC
TRBJ2-7 | TRBV29-1 | - | - | CSVARRASYEQYF | TGCAGCGTTGCTCGCAGGGCCTCCTACGAGCAGTACTTC
TRBJ2-7 | TRBV12-3/TRBV12-4 | TRBD2 | few | CASSLQAGAQYF | TGTGCCAGCAGTTTACAAGCGGGGGCGCAGTACTTC
TRBJ2-1 | TRBV29-1 | - | many | CSVEIRTNNEQFF | TGCAGCGTTGAAATTAGAACCAACAATGAGCAGTTCTTC
TRBJ1-1 | TRBV20-1 | - | - | CSASSGLEKSTEAFF | TGCAGTGCTAGTTCTGGCCTCGAAAAATCCACTGAAGCTTTCTTT
TRBJ2-4 | TRBV20-1 | TRBD1 | few | CNARDSSNIQYF | TGCAATGCGAGGGACAGCTCAAACATTCAGTACTTC
TRBJ2-7 | TRBV7-2 | - | - | CASSLLLSSDEYEQYF | TGTGCCAGCAGCTTACTGCTCTCCAGTGATGAATACGAGCAGTACTTC
TRBJ2-4 | TRBV20-1 | - | - | CSAPGQPSSKNIQYF | TGCAGTGCCCCGGGACAACCATCTTCCAAAAACATTCAGTACTTC
TRBJ2-1 | TRBV25-1 | TRBD1 | - | CASTNRGLSYNEQFF | TGTGCCAGCACCAACAGGGGGCTCTCCTACAATGAGCAGTTCTTC
TRBJ2-1 | TRBV11-3 | - | - | CASSQSGAGSYNEQFF | TGTGCCAGCAGCCAATCCGGGGCCGGGTCCTACAATGAGCAGTTCTTC
TRBJ1-2 | TRBV18 | - | - | CASSPSGDKDYGYTF | TGTGCCAGCTCACCCTCGGGGGACAAGGACTATGGCTACACCTTC
TRBJ1-1 | TRBV5-1 | - | - | CASSLVPGVTNTEAFF | TGCGCCAGCAGCTTGGTGCCAGGGGTCACGAACACTGAAGCTTTCTTT
TRBJ2-1 | TRBV24-1 | - | - | CATRGTRPGDEQFF | TGTGCCACCAGGGGGACCCGTCCGGGGGATGAGCAGTTCTTC
TRBJ2-5 | TRBV12-3/TRBV12-4 | - | - | CASTQGASRETQYF | TGTGCCAGCACCCAAGGGGCTTCCCGAGAGACCCAGTACTTC
TRBJ2-7 | TRBV3-1 | - | - | CASSQAPVGQGYEQYF | TGTGCCAGCAGCCAAGCACCGGTCGGACAAGGCTATGAGCAGTACTTC
TRBJ1-6 | TRBV12-3/TRBV12-4 | - | - | CASSFLGQGLYNSPLHF | TGTGCCAGCAGTTTCCTCGGGCAGGGCCTTTATAATTCACCCCTCCACTTT
TRBJ2-7 | TRBV4-3 | TRBD1 | - | CASSQAGQGFYNEQYF | TGCGCCAGCAGCCAAGCGGGACAGGGTTTTTACAATGAGCAGTACTTC
TRBJ2-1 | TRBV4-3 | - | many | CASSQDETLTNEQFF | TGCGCCAGCAGCCAAGATGAGACCCTGACAAATGAGCAGTTCTTC
TRBJ1-2 | TRBV30 | - | - | CAWSRAGGGNYGYTF | TGTGCCTGGAGTCGTGCTGGGGGGGGGAACTATGGCTACACCTTC
TRBJ2-1 | TRBV7-6 | - | - | CASRPGAGKDNEQFF | TGTGCCAGCAGACCAGGGGCAGGGAAGGACAATGAGCAGTTCTTC
TRBJ1-2 | TRBV27 | - | few | CASTRIGGNYGYTF | TGTGCCAGCACCAGAATTGGGGGCAACTATGGCTACACCTTC
TRBJ2-3 | TRBV4-2 | - | - | CASSPRQFPDTQYF | TGTGCCAGCAGCCCCCGACAGTTCCCAGATACGCAGTATTTT
TRBJ2-5 | TRBV9 | - | few | CASSREGGQETQYF | TGTGCCAGCAGCAGAGAGGGGGGACAAGAGACCCAGTACTTC
TRBJ2-5 | TRBV12-3/TRBV12-4 | TRBD2 | - | CASSGLATEETQYF | TGTGCCAGCAGTGGACTAGCGACCGAAGAGACCCAGTACTTC
TRBJ1-1 | TRBV20-1 | - | many | CSARVNTEAFF | TGCAGTGCTAGAGTGAACACTGAAGCTTTCTTT
TRBJ2-3 | TRBV6-5 | TRBD1 | - | CAGSRGRTDTQYF | TGTGCCGGCAGTAGGGGGCGGACAGATACGCAGTATTTT
TRBJ1-1 | TRBV29-1 | TRBD1 | - | CSVARDRPNTEAFF | TGCAGCGTTGCCCGGGACAGACCCAACACTGAAGCTTTCTTT
TRBJ1-2 | TRBV12-3/TRBV12-4 | - | - | CASSLSPDYGYTF | TGTGCCAGCAGTTTGAGTCCCGATTATGGCTACACCTTC
TRBJ2-2 | TRBV7-2 | - | few | CASSVDLNTGELFF | TGTGCCAGCAGCGTAGACCTGAACACCGGGGAGCTGTTTTTT
TRBJ1-2 | TRBV11-1 | TRBD1 | - | CASSPQGQRNYGYTF | TGTGCCAGCAGCCCCCAGGGACAGCGAAACTATGGCTACACCTTC
TRBJ2-7 | TRBV2 | - | - | CTSSARDGYEQYF | TGTACCAGCAGCGCCCGGGACGGTTACGAGCAGTACTTC